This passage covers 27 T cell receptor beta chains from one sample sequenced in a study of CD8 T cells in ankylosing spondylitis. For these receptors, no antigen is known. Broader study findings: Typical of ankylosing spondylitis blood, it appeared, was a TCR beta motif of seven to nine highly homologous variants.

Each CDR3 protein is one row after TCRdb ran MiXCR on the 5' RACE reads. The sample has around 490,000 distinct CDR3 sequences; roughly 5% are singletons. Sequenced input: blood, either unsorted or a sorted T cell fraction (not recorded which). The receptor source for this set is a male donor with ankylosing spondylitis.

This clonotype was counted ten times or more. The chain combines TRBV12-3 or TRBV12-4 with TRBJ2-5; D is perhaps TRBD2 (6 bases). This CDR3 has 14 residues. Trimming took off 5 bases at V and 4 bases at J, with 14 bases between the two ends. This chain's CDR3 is CASSATGGSETQYF. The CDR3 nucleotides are TGTGCCAGCAGTGCGACCGGAGGGTCAGAGACCCAGTACTTC.

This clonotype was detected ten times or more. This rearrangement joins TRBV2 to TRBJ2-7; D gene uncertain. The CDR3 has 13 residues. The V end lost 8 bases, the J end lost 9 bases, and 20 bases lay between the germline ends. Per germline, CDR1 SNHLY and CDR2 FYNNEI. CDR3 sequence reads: CASSETPSNTQYF. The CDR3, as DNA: TGTGCCAGCTCCGAAACCCCCTCCAATACGCAGTACTTC.

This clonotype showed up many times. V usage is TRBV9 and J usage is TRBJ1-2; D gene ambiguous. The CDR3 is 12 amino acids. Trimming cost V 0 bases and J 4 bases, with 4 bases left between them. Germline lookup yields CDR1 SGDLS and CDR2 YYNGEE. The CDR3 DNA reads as TGTGCCAGCAGCGTAGGGGGCTATGGCTACACCTTC. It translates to CASSVGGYGYTF. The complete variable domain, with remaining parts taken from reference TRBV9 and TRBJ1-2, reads DSGVTQTPKHLITATGQRVTLRCSPRSGDLSVYWYQQSLDQGLQFLIQYYNGEERAKGNILERFSAQQFPDLHSELNLSSLELGDSALYFCASSVGGYGYTFGSGTRLTVV.

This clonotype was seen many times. CDR3 amino acids: CASGFNGRYSYNEQFF. The DNA of the CDR3 is TGTGCTAGTGGTTTCAACGGGCGCTACTCCTACAATGAGCAGTTCTTC. V and J are TRBV12-5 and TRBJ2-1; D not resolved. The CDR3 length is 16 residues. Germline CDR1 and CDR2: LGHNT and FRNRAP. Trimming cost V 3 bases and J 0 bases, with 12 bases left between them. The full variable domain, in which reference TRBV12-5 and TRBJ2-1 provide the parts outside the CDR3, is DARVTQTPRHKVTEMGQEVTMRCQPILGHNTVFWYRQTMMQGLELLAYFRNRAPLDDSGMPKDRFSAEMPDATLATLKIQPSEPRDSAVYFCASGFNGRYSYNEQFFGPGTRLTVL.

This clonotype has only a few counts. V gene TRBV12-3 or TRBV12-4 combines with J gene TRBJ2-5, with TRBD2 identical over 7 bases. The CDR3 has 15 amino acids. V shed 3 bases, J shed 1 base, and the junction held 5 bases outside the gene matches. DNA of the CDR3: TGTGCCAGCAGTTTTGGTAGCGGGCTCCAAGAGACCCAGTACTTC. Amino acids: CASSFGSGLQETQYF.

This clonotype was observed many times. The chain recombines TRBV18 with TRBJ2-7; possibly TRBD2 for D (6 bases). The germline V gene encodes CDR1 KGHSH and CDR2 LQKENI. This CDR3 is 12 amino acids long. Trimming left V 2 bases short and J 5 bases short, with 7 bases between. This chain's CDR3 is CASSPTGDEQYF. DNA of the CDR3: TGTGCCAGCTCACCAACGGGGGACGAGCAGTACTTC.

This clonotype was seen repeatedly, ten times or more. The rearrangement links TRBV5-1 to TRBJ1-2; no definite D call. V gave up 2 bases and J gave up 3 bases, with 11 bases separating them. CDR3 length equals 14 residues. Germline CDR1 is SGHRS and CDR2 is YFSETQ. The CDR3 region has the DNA TGCGCCAGCAGCTTCTTTGGAGGCGACTATGGCTACACCTTC. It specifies CASSFFGGDYGYTF.

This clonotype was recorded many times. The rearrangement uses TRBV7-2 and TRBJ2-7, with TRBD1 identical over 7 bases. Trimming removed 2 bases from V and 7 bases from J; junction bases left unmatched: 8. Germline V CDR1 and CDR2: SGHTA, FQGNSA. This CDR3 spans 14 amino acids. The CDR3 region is CASSLKTGLREQYF. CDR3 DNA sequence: TGTGCCAGCAGCTTAAAGACAGGGCTGAGGGAGCAGTACTTC.

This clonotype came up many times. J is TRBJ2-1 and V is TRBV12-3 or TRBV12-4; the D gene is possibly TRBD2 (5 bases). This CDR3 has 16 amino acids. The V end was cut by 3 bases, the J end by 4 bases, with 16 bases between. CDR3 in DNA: TGTGCCAGCAGTTTGAGCGGAGCCCAATCATACAATGAGCAGTTCTTC. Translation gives CASSLSGAQSYNEQFF.

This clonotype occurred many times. The chain's CDR3 is CASSSDRAAEKLFF. The CDR3 DNA follows: TGCGCCAGCAGCTCGGACAGGGCCGCCGAAAAACTGTTTTTT. V is TRBV5-1 and J is TRBJ1-4, with TRBD1 matching over 8 bases. CDR1 SGHRS and CDR2 YFSETQ come from the germline V gene. The ends lost 3 bases at V and 8 bases at J; junction bases unmatched: 6. The CDR3 is made up of 14 amino acids.

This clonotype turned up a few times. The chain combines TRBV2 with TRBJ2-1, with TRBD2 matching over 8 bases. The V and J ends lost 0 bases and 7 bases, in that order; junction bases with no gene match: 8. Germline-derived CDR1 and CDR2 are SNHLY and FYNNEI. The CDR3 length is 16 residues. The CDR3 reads CASSEAPGRAGNEQFF. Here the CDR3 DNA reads TGTGCCAGCAGTGAAGCGCCCGGGAGGGCCGGGAATGAGCAGTTCTTC.

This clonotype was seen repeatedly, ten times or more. The CDR3 DNA reads TGCGCCAGCAGCCAAGATGTCCGTTCATTGGGTGGCTACACCTTC. Protein: CASSQDVRSLGGYTF. V gene TRBV4-3 combines with J gene TRBJ1-2; D is undetermined. Trimming shortened V by 0 bases and J by 7 bases, and 15 bases separated the two germline ends. The CDR3 is made up of 15 amino acids. The V gene's germline CDR1 is LGHNA and CDR2 YSLEER.

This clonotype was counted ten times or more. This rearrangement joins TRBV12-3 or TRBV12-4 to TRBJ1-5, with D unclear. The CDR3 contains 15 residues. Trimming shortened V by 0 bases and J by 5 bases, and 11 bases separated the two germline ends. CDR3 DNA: TGTGCCAGCAGTTTAGCGGTACAGACCGATCAGCCCCAGCATTTT. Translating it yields CASSLAVQTDQPQHF.

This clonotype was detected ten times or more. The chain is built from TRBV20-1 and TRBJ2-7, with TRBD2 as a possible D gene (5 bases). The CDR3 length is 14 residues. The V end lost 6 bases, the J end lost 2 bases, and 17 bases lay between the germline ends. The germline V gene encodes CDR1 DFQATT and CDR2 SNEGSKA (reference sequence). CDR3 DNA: TGCAGTGCAAGAAGAGCGGCCTACACCTACGAGCAGTACTTC. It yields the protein CSARRAAYTYEQYF.

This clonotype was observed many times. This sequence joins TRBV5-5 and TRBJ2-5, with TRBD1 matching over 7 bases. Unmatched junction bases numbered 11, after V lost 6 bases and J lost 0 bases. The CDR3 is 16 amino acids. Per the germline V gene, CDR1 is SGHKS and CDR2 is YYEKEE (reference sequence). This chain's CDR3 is CASTMRGQVYQETQYF. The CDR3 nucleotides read TGTGCCAGCACCATGAGGGGGCAGGTGTACCAAGAGACCCAGTACTTC.

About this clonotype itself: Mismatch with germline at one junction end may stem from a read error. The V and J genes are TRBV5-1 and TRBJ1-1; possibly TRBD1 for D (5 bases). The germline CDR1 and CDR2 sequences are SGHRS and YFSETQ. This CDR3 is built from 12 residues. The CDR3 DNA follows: TGCACCAGCAGCTTGTGGGGGTCTGAAGCTTTCTTT. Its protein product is CTSSLWGSEAFF.

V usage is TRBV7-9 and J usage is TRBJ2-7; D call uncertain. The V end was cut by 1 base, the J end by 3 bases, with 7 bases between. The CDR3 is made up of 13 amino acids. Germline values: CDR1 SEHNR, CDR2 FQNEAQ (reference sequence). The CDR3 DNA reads TGTGCCAGCAGCTTAGTTCCCGGCTACGAGCAGTACTTC. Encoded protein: CASSLVPGYEQYF. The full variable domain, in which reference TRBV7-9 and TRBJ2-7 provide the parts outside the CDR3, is DTGVSQNPRHKITKRGQNVTFRCDPISEHNRLYWYRQTLGQGPEFLTYFQNEAQLEKSRLLSDRFSAERPKGSFSTLEIQRTEQGDSAMYLCASSLVPGYEQYFGPGTRLTVT.

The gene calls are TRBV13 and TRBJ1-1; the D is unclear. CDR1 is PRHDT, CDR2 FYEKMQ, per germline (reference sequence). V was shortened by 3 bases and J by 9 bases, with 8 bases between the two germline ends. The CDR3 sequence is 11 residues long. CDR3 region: CASSLLGKAFF. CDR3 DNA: TGTGCCAGCAGCTTGCTAGGGAAAGCTTTCTTT.

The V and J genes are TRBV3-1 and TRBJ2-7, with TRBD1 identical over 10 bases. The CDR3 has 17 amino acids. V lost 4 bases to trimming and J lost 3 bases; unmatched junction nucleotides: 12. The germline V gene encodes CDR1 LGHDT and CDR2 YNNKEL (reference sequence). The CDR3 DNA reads TGTGCCAGCAGCCGAACCCTGACAGGGGGCGAGAACTACGAGCAGTACTTC. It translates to CASSRTLTGGENYEQYF.

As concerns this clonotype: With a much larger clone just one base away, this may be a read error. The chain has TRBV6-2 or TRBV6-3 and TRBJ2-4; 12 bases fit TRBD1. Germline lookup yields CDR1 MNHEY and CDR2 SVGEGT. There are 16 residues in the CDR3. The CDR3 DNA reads TGTGCCGGCAGTTATGGGCCGGGACAGGGGGCCGACATTCAGTACTTC. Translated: CAGSYGPGQGADIQYF.

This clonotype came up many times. The DNA of the CDR3 is TGCGCCAGCAGCCTAACGGACAGGGACTCACCCCTCCACTTT. This codes for CASSLTDRDSPLHF. V is TRBV4-3 and J is TRBJ1-6, with 8 bases fitting TRBD1. The V gene end was trimmed by 4 bases and the J gene end by 10 bases; junction bases not matched to a gene: 6. The V gene's germline CDR1 is LGHNA and CDR2 YSLEER. This CDR3 comprises 14 residues.

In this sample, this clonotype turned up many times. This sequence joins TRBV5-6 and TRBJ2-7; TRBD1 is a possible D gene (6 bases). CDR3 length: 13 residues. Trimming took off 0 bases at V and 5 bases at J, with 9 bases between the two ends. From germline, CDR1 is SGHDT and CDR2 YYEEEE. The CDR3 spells CASSLASGDEQYF. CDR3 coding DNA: TGTGCCAGCAGCTTGGCGTCAGGGGACGAGCAGTACTTC.

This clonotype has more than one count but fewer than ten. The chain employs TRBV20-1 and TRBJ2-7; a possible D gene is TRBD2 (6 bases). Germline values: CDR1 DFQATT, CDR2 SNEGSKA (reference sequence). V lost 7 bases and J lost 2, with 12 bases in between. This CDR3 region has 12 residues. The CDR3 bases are TGCAGTGTGGAGGGAGAGACCTACGAGCAGTACTTC. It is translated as CSVEGETYEQYF.

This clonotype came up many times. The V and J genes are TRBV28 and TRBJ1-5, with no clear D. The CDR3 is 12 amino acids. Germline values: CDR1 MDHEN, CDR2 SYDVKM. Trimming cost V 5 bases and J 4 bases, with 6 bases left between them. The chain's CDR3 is CASSLINQPQHF. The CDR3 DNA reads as TGTGCCAGCAGTCTCATTAATCAGCCCCAGCATTTT.

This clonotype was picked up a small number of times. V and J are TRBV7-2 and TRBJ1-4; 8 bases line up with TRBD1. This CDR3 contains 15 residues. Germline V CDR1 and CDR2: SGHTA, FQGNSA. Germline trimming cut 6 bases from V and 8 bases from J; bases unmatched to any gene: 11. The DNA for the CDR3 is TGTGCCAGCAGTCCTACACAGGGGGTCTCGGAAAAACTGTTTTTT. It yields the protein CASSPTQGVSEKLFF.

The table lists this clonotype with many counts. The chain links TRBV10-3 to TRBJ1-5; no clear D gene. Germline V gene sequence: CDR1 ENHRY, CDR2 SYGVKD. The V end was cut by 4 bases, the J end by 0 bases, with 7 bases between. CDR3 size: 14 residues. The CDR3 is CAISGGSSNQPQHF. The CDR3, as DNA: TGTGCCATCAGTGGGGGATCTAGCAATCAGCCCCAGCATTTT.

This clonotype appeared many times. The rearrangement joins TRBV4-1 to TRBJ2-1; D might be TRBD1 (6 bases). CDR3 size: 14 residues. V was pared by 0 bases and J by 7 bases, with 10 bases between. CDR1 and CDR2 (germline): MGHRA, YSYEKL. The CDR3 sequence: CASSQEDRLNEQFF. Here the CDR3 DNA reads TGCGCCAGCAGCCAAGAGGACAGACTAAATGAGCAGTTCTTC.